These T cell receptor beta chains were read from a single sample in a study of CD8+CD57+ T cells in acquired aplastic anemia. TCRdb reanalysed the reads using MiXCR and keeps one entry per CDR3 protein. The table shows around 180,000 distinct CDR3 sequences, with 64% occurring only once. The sequencing sample was made of sorted CD4+, CD8+, or CD8+CD57+ T cells (not recorded which) from PBMCs. These receptors all come from a human donor with severe aplastic anemia or a healthy control (not recorded which). Both conserved end residues are part of each CDR3. Fields, in order: clone size, J gene, V gene, D gene, CDR3 DNA, CDR3 protein. D genes are given only for firm matches. Only some rows state a clone size, as once, few, many or a class for expanded clones.

. TRBJ2-3 TRBV7-3 . TGTGCCAGCAGCTCGAGACCTAGCAGTCAACACGCTAGCACAGATACGCAGTATTTT CASSSRPSSQHASTDTQYF
. TRBJ2-1 TRBV2 TRBD2 TGTGCCAGCAGTGGCATGACTAGCGGTTACAATGAGCAGTTCTTC CASSGMTSGYNEQFF
. TRBJ2-7 TRBV2 TRBD2 TGTGCCAGCAGCGTCATGACTAGCGGGGGCCCCTACGAGCAGTACTTC CASSVMTSGGPYEQYF
. TRBJ2-6 TRBV12-5 . TGTGCTAGTTCCCTTGGGGACTCTGGGGCCAACGTCCTGACTTTC CASSLGDSGANVLTF
. TRBJ1-5 TRBV20-1 . TGCAGTGCTAGCCAGCCCCAGCATTTT CSASQPQHF
once TRBJ1-2 TRBV4-1 . TGCGCCAGCAGCCAAGGTCCTGAGGGTCGGACCTTC CASSQGPEGRTF
. TRBJ2-7 TRBV7-3 . TGTGCCAGCAGCTTAACAGCGGGCGGAACCTACGAGCAGTACTTC CASSLTAGGTYEQYF
. TRBJ2-7 TRBV20-1 . TGCAGTGCTAAGGTGCGACAAAGATCCTACGAGCAGTACTTC CSAKVRQRSYEQYF
many TRBJ2-3 TRBV4-1 TRBD1 TGCGCCAGCAGCAACATATTACAGGGGATGGGAGATACGCAGTATTTT CASSNILQGMGDTQYF
. TRBJ2-7 TRBV3-1 . TGTGCCAGCAGCCCTTCAACAGGTAACGAGCAGTACTTC CASSPSTGNEQYF
. TRBJ2-2 TRBV19 . TGTGCCAGTAGTATTTCGCATTTAGGGGAGCTGTTTTTT CASSISHLGELFF
many TRBJ2-7 TRBV6-1 . TGTGCCAGCAGTGAAGCGGCGTGGAGCTACGAGCAGTACTTC CASSEAAWSYEQYF
few TRBJ1-1 TRBV2 TRBD1 TGTGCCAGCAGTGAAGCGGAGACAGGGATTGTAAGGGCAGCTTTCTTT CASSEAETGIVRAAFF
. TRBJ1-2 TRBV7-8 TRBD1 TGTGCCAGCAGCTTAAAGGAGGGGGCCTATGGCTACACCTTC CASSLKEGAYGYTF
. TRBJ2-4 TRBV29-1 . TGCAGCGTTTCAGACCTCACAAAAGCCAAAAACATTCAGTACTTC CSVSDLTKAKNIQYF
many TRBJ1-1 TRBV6-6 . TGTGCCAGCTTCCTCAGGGGTTGGGACACTGAAGCTTTCTTT CASFLRGWDTEAFF
. TRBJ1-3 TRBV19 . TGTGCCAGTAGAAAAGACGGATCCAACGGAAACACCATATATTTT CASRKDGSNGNTIYF
. TRBJ2-1 TRBV24-1 . TGTGCCACCAGTGATCCGGGGACGGCCTTCAATGAGCAGTTCTTC CATSDPGTAFNEQFF
. TRBJ1-4 TRBV29-1 . TGCAGCGCCGAAGATGAAAAACTGTTTTTT CSAEDEKLFF
many TRBJ1-5 TRBV24-1 TRBD1 TGTGCCACCAGTGCAAGCCGCAGGGGGAATCAGCCCCAGCATTTT CATSASRRGNQPQHF
few TRBJ1-2 TRBV2 . TGTGCCAGCAGTGATAGGAAGTTATTAGATGGCTACACCTTC CASSDRKLLDGYTF
once TRBJ1-6 TRBV7-9 . TGTGCCAGCAGCGCCGAGGGGGACTCGTATTCACCCCTCCACTTT CASSAEGDSYSPLHF